The sequence of this T cell receptor (beta chain) was determined in a study of shared clonotypes between healthy human individuals. The CDR3 has 13 amino acids. CDR1 is GTSNPN and CDR2 is SVGIG in the germline V gene (reference sequence). V was clipped by 3 bases and J by 2 bases; unmatched bases: 3. Repertoires were generated with immunoSEQ multiplex PCR, while TCRdb's copy carries only in-frame clones and drops some. The sample records around 2.1 million clones, almost 96% being singletons. Donors had no recently reported acute infections or vaccinations and were HIV-negative. The authors divided CD4+ cells into CD45RA+ naive and CD45RA-negative memory subsets.

The chain recombines TRBV30 with TRBJ1-2; 7 nucleotides agree with TRBD1. This clonotype was obtained from a man younger than 35 in good health. What was sequenced was naive CD4+ T cells sorted from blood. The subset: CD45RA+ positively selected. In DNA, the CDR3 is TGTGCCTGGAGGGAGGACAGGAACTATGGCTACACCTTC. Its protein product is CAWREDRNYGYTF. The whole variable domain, filled in from reference TRBV30 and TRBJ1-2, reads SQTIHQWPATLVQPVGSPLSLECTVEGTSNPNLYWYRQAAGRGLQLLFYSVGIGQISSEVPQNLSASRPQDRQFILSSKKLLLSDSGFYLCAWREDRNYGYTFGSGTRLTVV.